Here is one TCR beta chain with its context. Its antigen is not known. Assay execution proceeded at the deep level. Libraries were prepared by immunoSEQ multiplex PCR; TCRdb keeps only in-frame clonotypes and omits some of them. The repertoire holds roughly 2.5 million clones, with more than 80% as singletons. The data were obtained in a study of shared clonotypes between healthy human individuals. There are 13 residues in the CDR3. Germline loops: CDR1 MGHRA, CDR2 YSYEKL. Trimming cost V 6 bases and J 5 bases; bases outside gene matches: 6. Study-level points and caveats: Few donors limited the genetic and exposure-history diversity represented.

Donors comprised healthy HIV-negative adults lacking recent acute infections or vaccinations. All the donors were Caucasian adults who lived in Nashville, Tennessee. Sequencing was carried out using naive CD4+ T cells sorted from blood. Subset specified: CD45RA+ positively selected. This rearrangement joins TRBV4-1 to TRBJ1-1; 7 nucleotides match TRBD1. The origin of this receptor is a man between 18 and 29 years old in good health. The CDR3 loop reads CASRHVRGTEAFF. CDR3 nucleotides: TGCGCCAGCAGACACGTCAGGGGGACTGAAGCTTTCTTT.